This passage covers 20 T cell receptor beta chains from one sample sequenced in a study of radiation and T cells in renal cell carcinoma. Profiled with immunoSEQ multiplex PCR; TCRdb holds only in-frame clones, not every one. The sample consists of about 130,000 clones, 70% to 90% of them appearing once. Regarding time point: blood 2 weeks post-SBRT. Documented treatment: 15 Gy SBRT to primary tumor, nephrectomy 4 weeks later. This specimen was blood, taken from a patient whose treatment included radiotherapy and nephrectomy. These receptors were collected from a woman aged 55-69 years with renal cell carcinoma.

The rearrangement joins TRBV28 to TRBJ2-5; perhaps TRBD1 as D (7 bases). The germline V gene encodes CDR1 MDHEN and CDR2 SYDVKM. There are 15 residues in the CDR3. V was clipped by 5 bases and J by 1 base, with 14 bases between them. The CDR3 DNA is TGTGCCAGCAGTCCTCGACAGGGAGGCCAAGAGACCCAGTACTTC. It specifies CASSPRQGGQETQYF.

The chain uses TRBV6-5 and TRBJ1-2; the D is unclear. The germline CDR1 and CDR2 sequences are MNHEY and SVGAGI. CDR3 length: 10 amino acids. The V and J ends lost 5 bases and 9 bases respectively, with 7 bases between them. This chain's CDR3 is CASSRRSYTF. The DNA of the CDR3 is TGTGCCAGCAGTAGGAGGAGCTACACCTTC.

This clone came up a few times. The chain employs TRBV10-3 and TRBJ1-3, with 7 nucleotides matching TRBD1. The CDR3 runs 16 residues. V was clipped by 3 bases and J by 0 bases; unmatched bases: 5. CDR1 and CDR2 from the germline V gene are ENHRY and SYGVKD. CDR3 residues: CAISELGDSSGNTIYF. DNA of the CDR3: TGTGCCATCAGTGAATTAGGGGACAGCTCTGGAAACACCATATATTTT.

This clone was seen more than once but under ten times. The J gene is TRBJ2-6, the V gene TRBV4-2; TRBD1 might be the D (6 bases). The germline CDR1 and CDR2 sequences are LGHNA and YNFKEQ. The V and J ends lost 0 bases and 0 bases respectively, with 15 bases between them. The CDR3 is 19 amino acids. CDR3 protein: CASSQDWAGAVSGANVLTF. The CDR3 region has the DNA TGTGCCAGCAGCCAAGATTGGGCAGGGGCGGTCTCTGGGGCCAACGTCCTGACTTTC.

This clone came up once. CDR3 region: CASSNGRSYNEQFF. The CDR3 bases are TGTGCCAGCAGTAACGGTCGCTCCTACAATGAGCAGTTCTTC. The chain carries TRBV6-5 and TRBJ2-1; the D is unclear. Germline CDR1 MNHEY, CDR2 SVGAGI. CDR3 length: 14 amino acids. V was shortened by 5 bases and J by 0 bases, with 8 bases between the two germline ends.

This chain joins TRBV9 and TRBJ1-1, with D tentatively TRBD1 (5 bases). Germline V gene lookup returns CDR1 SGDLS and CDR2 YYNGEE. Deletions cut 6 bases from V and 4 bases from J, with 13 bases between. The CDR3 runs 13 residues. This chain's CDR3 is CASNQGVGTEAFF. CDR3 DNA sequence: TGTGCCAGCAACCAGGGCGTAGGCACTGAAGCTTTCTTT. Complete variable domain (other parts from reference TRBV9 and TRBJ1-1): DSGVTQTPKHLITATGQRVTLRCSPRSGDLSVYWYQQSLDQGLQFLIQYYNGEERAKGNILERFSAQQFPDLHSELNLSSLELGDSALYFCASNQGVGTEAFFGQGTRLTVV.

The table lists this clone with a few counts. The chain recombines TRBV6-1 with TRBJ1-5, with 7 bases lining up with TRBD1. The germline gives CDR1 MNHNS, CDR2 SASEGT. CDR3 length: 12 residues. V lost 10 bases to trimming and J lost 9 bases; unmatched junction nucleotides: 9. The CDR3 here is CATGQELWPQHF. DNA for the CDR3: TGTGCCACTGGACAGGAGCTTTGGCCCCAGCATTTT.

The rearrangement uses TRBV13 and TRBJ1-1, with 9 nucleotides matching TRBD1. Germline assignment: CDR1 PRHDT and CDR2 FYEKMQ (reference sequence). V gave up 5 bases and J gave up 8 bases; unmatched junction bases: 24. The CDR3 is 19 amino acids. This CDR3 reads CASSPSTGGDQMPVSEAFF. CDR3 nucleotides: TGTGCCAGCAGCCCATCGACAGGGGGGGATCAGATGCCAGTCAGCGAAGCTTTCTTT.

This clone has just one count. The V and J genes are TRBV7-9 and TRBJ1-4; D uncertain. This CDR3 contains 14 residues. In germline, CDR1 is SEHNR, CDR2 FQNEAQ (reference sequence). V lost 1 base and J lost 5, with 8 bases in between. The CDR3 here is CASSLDGGNEKLFF. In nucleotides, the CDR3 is TGTGCCAGCAGCTTAGACGGAGGGAATGAAAAACTGTTTTTT.

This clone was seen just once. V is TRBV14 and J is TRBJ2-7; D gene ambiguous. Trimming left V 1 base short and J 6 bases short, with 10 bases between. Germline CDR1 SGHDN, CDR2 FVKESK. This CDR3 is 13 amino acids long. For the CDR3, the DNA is TGTGCCAGCAGCCAAGTTAATGGTGGCGAGCAGTACTTC. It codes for CASSQVNGGEQYF.

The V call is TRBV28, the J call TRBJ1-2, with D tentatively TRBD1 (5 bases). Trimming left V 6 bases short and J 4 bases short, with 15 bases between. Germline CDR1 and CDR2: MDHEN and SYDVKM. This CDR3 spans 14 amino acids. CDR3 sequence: CASSQHRDGYGYTF. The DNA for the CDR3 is TGTGCCAGCAGCCAACACCGGGACGGCTATGGCTACACCTTC.

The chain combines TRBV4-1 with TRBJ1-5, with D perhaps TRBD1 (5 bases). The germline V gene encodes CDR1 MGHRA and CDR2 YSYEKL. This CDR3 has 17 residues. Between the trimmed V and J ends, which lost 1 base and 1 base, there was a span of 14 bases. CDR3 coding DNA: TGCGCCAGCAGCCAAGGGCCCGCGGGGGGAAGCAATCAGCCCCAGCATTTT. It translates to CASSQGPAGGSNQPQHF.

The chain's CDR3 is CASSSDPGAYEQYF. The CDR3 DNA sequence: TGCGCCAGCAGCTCGGACCCTGGTGCCTACGAGCAGTACTTC. This chain links TRBV5-1 with TRBJ2-7; D not certain. This CDR3 is built from 14 residues. The V and J ends lost 3 bases and 2 bases respectively, with 12 bases between them. Per germline, CDR1 SGHRS and CDR2 YFSETQ. Filled out from reference TRBV5-1 and TRBJ2-7, the complete variable domain reads KAGVTQTPRYLIKTRGQQVTLSCSPISGHRSVSWYQQTPGQGLQFLFEYFSETQRNKGNFPGRFSGRQFSNSRSEMNVSTLELGDSALYLCASSSDPGAYEQYFGPGTRLTVT.

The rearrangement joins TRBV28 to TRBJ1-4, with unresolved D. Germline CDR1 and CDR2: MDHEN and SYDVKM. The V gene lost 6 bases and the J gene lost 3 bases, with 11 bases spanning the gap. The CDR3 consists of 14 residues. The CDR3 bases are TGTGCCAGCAGGGACTCCCAGCCTAATGAAAAACTGTTTTTT. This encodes CASRDSQPNEKLFF.

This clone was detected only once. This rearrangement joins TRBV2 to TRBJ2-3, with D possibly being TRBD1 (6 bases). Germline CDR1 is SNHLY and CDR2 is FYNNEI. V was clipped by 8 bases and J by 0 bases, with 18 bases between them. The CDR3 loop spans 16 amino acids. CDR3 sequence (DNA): TGTGCCAGCCGTTCCGACAGGAGAGGTAGCACAGATACGCAGTATTTT. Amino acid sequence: CASRSDRRGSTDTQYF. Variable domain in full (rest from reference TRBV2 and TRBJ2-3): EPEVTQTPSHQVTQMGQEVILRCVPISNHLYFYWYRQILGQKVEFLVSFYNNEISEKSEIFDDQFSVERPDGSNFTLKIRSTKLEDSAMYFCASRSDRRGSTDTQYFGPGTRLTVL.

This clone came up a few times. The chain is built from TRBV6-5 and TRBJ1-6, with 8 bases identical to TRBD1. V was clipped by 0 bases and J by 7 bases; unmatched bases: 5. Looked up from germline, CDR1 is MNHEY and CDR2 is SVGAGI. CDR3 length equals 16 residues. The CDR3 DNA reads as TGTGCCAGCAGTTACTCCCCTCGGACAGGGAATTCACCCCTCCACTTT. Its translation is CASSYSPRTGNSPLHF.

The CDR3: CASSFLLGAAWGAFF. CDR3 bases: TGTGCCAGCAGTTTCCTCTTGGGGGCGGCTTGGGGAGCTTTCTTT. The J gene is TRBJ1-1, the V gene TRBV28, with D possibly TRBD1 on 6 matching bases. The ends were cut back, 3 bases at V and 10 bases at J, with 21 bases in the middle. The germline V gene has CDR1 MDHEN and CDR2 SYDVKM. This CDR3 region has 15 residues. The full variable domain, in which reference TRBV28 and TRBJ1-1 provide the parts outside the CDR3, is DVKVTQSSRYLVKRTGEKVFLECVQDMDHENMFWYRQDPGLGLRLIYFSYDVKMKEKGDIPEGYSVSREKKERFSLILESASTNQTSMYLCASSFLLGAAWGAFFGQGTRLTVV.

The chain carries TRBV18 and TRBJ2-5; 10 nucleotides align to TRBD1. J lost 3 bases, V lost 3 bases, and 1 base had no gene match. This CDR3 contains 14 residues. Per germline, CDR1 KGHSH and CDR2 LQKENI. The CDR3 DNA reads TGTGCCAGCTCACCTGGGACAGGGGAAGAGACCCAGTACTTC. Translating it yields CASSPGTGEETQYF.

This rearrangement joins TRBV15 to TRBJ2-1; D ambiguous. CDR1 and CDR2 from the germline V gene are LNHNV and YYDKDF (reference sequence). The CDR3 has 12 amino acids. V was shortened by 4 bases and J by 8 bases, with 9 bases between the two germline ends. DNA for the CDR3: TGTGCCACCAGCATAAAGTACGATGAGCAGTTCTTC. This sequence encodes CATSIKYDEQFF. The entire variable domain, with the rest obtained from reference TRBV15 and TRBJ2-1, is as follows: DAMVIQNPRYQVTQFGKPVTLSCSQTLNHNVMYWYQQKSSQAPKLLFHYYDKDFNNEADTPDNFQSRRPNTSFCFLDIRSPGLGDTAMYLCATSIKYDEQFFGPGTRLTVL.

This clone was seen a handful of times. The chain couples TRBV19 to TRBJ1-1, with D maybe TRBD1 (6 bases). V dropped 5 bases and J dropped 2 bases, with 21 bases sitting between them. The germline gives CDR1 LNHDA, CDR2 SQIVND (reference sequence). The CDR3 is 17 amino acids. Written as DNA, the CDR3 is TGTGCCAGTAGTCCCCGGTTGGGGGCGACAGGAAACACTGAAGCTTTCTTT. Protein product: CASSPRLGATGNTEAFF.